This T cell receptor beta chain was sequenced for a study of OX40 agonist ivuxolimab in advanced cancers. Study-wide background: Among those enrolled, mean age was 60 years (range about 23 to 90) and roughly 84% were male.

The germline gives CDR1 KGHSH, CDR2 LQKENI. This CDR3 is 14 amino acids long. V shed 3 bases and J 3 bases; nucleotides not matched to a gene: 3. Libraries were prepared by immunoSEQ multiplex PCR; TCRdb keeps only in-frame clonotypes and omits some of them. Here the sample spans approximately 76,000 clones, approximately 86% being singletons. The source of this sequence is an adult with an advanced solid tumor such as melanoma, head and neck, liver or kidney cancer. The chain is built from TRBV18 and TRBJ2-7; 9 nucleotides agree with TRBD1. The source material was CD4+ or CD8+ T cells sorted from blood, sampled in a trial of the OX40 agonist ivuxolimab. The CDR3 nucleotides are TGTGCCAGCTCACCTAGACAGGGGGGCTACGAGCAGTACTTC. Protein: CASSPRQGGYEQYF.